The 4 T cell receptor beta chains listed next were all sequenced from one sample in a study of blood T cell repertoires in COVID-19. Clones were read by immunoSEQ multiplex PCR, and TCRdb kept only the in-frame ones, dropping some. This sample has approximately 150,000 clones; about four fifths occur once, and the top ten carry roughly 3.6%. The sequenced sample consisted of peripheral blood. The receptors here all came from a man in his sixties or seventies who had recovered from COVID-19.

The rearrangement uses TRBV27 and TRBJ2-3; 8 positions agree with TRBD2. This CDR3 spans 14 amino acids. CDR1 MNHEY and CDR2 SMNVEV come from the germline V gene (reference sequence). V gave up 7 bases and J gave up 1 base; unmatched junction bases: 4. CDR3 protein: CASKRERGTDTQYF. The CDR3 DNA follows: TGTGCCAGCAAGCGGGAGAGGGGCACAGATACGCAGTATTTT.

The rearrangement joins TRBV19 to TRBJ2-3, with D maybe TRBD2 (5 bases). The CDR3 runs to 16 residues. The V gene's germline CDR1 is LNHDA and CDR2 SQIVND (reference sequence). V lost 5 bases and J lost 2, with 17 bases in between. CDR3 residues: CASSPEVVAFTDTQYF. The CDR3 nucleotides read TGTGCCAGTAGTCCCGAGGTAGTAGCGTTCACAGATACGCAGTATTTT. Full variable domain (missing parts from reference TRBV19 and TRBJ2-3): DGGITQSPKYLFRKEGQNVTLSCEQNLNHDAMYWYRQDPGQGLRLIYYSQIVNDFQKGDIAEGYSVSREKKESFPLTVTSAQKNPTAFYLCASSPEVVAFTDTQYFGPGTRLTVL.

The chain links TRBV19 to TRBJ2-1; a weak D match, TRBD2 (6 bases). Germline V CDR1 and CDR2: LNHDA, SQIVND (reference sequence). V lost 4 bases and J 9 bases, leaving 10 bases between the germline ends. CDR3 length: 12 residues. The CDR3 is CASSRVEGEQFF. The CDR3, as DNA: TGTGCCAGTAGTAGGGTGGAGGGTGAGCAGTTCTTC.

The CDR3, as DNA: TGCAGCGTTGCGGGGTCTGGGACTGAAGCTTTCTTT. Translated: CSVAGSGTEAFF. V is TRBV29-1 and J is TRBJ1-1; D remains unclear. The CDR3 extends over 12 amino acids. Germline V gene sequence: CDR1 SQVTM, CDR2 ANQGSEA. V dropped 4 bases and J dropped 5 bases, with 11 bases sitting between them.